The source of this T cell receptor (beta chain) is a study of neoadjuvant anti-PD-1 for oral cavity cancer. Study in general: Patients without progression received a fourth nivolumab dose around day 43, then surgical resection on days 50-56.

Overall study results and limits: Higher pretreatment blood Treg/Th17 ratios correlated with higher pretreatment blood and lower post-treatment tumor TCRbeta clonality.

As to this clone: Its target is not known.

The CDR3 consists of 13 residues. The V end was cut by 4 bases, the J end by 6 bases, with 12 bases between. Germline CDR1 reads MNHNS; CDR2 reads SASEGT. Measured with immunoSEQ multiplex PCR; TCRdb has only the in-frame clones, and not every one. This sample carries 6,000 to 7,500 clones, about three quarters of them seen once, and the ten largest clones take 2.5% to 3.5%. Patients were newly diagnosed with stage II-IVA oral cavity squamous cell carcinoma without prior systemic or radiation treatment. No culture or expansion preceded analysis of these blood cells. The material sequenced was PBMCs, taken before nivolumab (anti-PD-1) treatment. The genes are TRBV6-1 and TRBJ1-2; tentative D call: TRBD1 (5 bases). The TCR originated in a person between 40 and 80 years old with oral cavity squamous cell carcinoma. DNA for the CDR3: TGTGCCAGCAGTGTCAGGGTCGCCAATGGCTACACCTTC. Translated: CASSVRVANGYTF.